The source of this TCR beta chain is a study of shared clonotypes between healthy human individuals. This CDR3 spans 11 amino acids. Between the trimmed V and J ends, which lost 0 bases and 4 bases, there was a span of 3 bases. Germline V gene lookup returns CDR1 GTSNPN and CDR2 SVGIG (reference sequence). Authors' processing steps: Filtering of immunoSEQ junctional sequences could not match full-length read filtering. Only in-frame clones appear in the TCRdb table, and some are missing; sequencing was by immunoSEQ multiplex PCR. V, J and clone size are those of that table, while D and trimming were read from the DNA. The top ten hold 1.4% of the sample, which has about 1 million clones, around 76% seen once. This clone has more than one count but fewer than ten. The same CDR3 arises from other DNA sequences in this sample as well.

The sequence came from a man between 18 and 35 years old in good health. The sequencing input was memory CD4+ T cells sorted from blood. Subset defined: CD45RA-negative fraction. This sequence joins TRBV30 and TRBJ1-2; D not resolved. CDR3 nucleotides: TGTGCCTGGAGTGTAGCCTATGGCTACACCTTC. The encoded protein is CAWSVAYGYTF.